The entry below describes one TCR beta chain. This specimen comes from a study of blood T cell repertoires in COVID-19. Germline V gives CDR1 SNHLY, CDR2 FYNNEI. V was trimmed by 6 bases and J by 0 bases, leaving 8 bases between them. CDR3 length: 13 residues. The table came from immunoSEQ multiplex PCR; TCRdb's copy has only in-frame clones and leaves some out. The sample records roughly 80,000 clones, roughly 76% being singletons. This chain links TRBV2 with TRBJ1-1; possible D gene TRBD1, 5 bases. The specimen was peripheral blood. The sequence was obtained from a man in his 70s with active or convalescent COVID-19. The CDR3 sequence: CASRETVNTEAFF. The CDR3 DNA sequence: TGTGCCAGCAGAGAGACAGTGAACACTGAAGCTTTCTTT.